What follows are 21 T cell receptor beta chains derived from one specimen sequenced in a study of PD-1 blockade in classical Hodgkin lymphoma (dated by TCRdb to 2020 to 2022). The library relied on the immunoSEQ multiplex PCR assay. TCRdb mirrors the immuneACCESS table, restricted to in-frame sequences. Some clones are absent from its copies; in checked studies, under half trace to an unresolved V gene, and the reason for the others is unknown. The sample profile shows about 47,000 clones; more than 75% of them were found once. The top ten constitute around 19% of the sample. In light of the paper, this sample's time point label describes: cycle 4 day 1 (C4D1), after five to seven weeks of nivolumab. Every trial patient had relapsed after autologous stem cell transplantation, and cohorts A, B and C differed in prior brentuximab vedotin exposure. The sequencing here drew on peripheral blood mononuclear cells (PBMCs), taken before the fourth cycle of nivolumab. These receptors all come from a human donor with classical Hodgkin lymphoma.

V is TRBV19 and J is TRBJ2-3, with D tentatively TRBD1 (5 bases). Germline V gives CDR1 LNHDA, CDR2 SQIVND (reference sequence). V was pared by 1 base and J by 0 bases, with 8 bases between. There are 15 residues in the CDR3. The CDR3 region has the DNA TGTGCCAGTAGTATAGCAGCAGGGAGCACAGATACGCAGTATTTT. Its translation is CASSIAAGSTDTQYF.

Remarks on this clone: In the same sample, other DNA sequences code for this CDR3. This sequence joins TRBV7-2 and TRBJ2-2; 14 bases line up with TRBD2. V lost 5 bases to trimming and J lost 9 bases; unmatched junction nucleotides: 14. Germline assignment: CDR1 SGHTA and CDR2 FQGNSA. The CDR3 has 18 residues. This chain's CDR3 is CASSTSGTSGGPHRELFF. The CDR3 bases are TGTGCCAGCAGCACCTCCGGGACTAGCGGGGGCCCGCACCGGGAGCTGTTTTTT.

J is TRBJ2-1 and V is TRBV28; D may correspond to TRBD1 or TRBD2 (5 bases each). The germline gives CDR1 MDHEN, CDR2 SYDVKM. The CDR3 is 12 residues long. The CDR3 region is CAIRGVYNEQFF. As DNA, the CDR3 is TGTGCTATAAGGGGAGTTTACAATGAGCAGTTCTTC.

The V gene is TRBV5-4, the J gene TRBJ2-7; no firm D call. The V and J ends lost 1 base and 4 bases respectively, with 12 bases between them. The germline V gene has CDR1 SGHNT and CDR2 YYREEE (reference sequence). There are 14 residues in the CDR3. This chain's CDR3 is CASSLKAGSYEQYF. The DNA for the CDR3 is TGTGCCAGCAGCTTGAAGGCCGGCAGTTACGAGCAGTACTTC.

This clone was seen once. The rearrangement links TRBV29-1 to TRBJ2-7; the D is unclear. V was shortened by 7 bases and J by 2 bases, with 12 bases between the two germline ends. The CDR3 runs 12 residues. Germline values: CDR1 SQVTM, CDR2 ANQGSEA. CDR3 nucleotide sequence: TGCAGCGCCCGACTTGCTACCTACGAGCAGTACTTC. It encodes CSARLATYEQYF.

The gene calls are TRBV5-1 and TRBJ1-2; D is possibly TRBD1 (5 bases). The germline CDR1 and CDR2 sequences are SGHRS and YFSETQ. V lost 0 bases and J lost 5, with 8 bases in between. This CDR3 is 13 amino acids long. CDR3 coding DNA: TGCGCCAGCAGCTTGGACAGGAATTATGGCTACACCTTC. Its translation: CASSLDRNYGYTF.

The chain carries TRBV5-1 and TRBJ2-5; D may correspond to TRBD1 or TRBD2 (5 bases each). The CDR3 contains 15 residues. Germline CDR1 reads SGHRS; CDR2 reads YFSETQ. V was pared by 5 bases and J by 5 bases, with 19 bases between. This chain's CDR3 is CASRGSGAQEETQYF. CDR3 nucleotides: TGCGCCAGCAGGGGGAGTGGGGCACAGGAGGAGACCCAGTACTTC.

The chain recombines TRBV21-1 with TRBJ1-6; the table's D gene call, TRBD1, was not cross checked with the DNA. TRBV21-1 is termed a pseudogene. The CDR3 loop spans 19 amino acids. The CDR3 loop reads CASSKTVMGGPGVRSPLHF. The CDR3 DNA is TGTGCCAGCAGCAAAACGGTGATGGGCGGTCCAGGGGTGAGGTCACCCCTCCACTTT.

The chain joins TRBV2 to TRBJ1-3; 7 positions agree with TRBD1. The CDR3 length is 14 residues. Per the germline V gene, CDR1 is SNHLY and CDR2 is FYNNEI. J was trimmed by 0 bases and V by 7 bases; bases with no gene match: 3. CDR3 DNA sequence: TGTGCCAGCAAAGGGGGCCCCTCTGGAAACACCATATATTTT. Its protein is CASKGGPSGNTIYF.

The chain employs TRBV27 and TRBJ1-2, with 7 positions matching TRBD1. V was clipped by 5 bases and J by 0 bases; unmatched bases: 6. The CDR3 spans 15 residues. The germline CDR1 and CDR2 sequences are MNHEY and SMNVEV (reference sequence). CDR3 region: CASSDRAFPNYGYTF. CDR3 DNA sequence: TGTGCCAGCAGTGACAGGGCCTTTCCTAACTATGGCTACACCTTC.

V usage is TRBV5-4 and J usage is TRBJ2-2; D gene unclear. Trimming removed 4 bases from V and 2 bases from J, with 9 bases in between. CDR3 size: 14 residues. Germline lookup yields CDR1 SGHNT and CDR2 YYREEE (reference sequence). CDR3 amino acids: CASSREVNTGELFF. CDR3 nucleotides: TGTGCCAGCAGCCGCGAGGTAAACACCGGGGAGCTGTTTTTT.

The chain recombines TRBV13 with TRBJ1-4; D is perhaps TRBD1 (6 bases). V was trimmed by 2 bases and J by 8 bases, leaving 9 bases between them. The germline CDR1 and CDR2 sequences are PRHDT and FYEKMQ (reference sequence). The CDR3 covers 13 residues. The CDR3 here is CASSLRGGEKLFF. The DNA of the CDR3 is TGTGCCAGCAGCTTAAGGGGGGGAGAAAAACTGTTTTTT.

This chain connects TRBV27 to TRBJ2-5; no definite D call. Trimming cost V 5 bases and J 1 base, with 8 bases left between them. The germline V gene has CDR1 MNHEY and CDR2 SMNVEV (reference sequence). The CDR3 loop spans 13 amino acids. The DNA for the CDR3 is TGTGCCAGCAGTAAACATCCCCAAGAGACCCAGTACTTC. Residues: CASSKHPQETQYF.

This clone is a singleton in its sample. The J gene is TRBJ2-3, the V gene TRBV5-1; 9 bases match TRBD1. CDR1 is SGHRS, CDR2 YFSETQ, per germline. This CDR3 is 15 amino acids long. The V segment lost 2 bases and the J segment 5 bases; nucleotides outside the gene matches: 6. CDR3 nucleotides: TGCGCCAGCAGCTTAACCGGGACAGGGTTAGATACGCAGTATTTT. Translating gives CASSLTGTGLDTQYF.

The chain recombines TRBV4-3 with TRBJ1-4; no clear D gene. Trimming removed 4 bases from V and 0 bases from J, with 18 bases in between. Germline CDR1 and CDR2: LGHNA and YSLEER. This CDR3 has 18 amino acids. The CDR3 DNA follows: TGCGCCAGCAGCCCAGGAAGGCAATCGGGTGCAACTAATGAAAAACTGTTTTTT. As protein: CASSPGRQSGATNEKLFF.

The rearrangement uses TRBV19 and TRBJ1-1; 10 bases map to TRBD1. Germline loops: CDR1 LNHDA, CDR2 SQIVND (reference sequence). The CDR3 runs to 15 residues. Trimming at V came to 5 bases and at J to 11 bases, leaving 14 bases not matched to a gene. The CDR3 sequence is CASSSTPTGTGVAFF. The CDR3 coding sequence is TGTGCCAGTAGTTCCACCCCGACCGGGACAGGGGTCGCTTTCTTT.

Here the CDR3 reads CASSRTGPSVEQYF. In DNA, the CDR3 is TGTGCCAGTAGTAGGACAGGGCCCTCCGTCGAGCAGTACTTC. The genes are TRBV19 and TRBJ2-7; 8 positions agree with TRBD1. V was clipped by 4 bases and J by 6 bases; unmatched bases: 8. The CDR3 has 14 residues. Germline V gene lookup returns CDR1 LNHDA and CDR2 SQIVND (reference sequence).

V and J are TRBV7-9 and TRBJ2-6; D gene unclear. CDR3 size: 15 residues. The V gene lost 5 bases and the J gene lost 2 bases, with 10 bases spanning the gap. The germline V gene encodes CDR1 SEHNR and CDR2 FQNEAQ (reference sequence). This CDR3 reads CASSPARPGANVLTF. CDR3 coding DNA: TGTGCCAGCAGCCCCGCCCGACCTGGGGCCAACGTCCTGACTTTC.

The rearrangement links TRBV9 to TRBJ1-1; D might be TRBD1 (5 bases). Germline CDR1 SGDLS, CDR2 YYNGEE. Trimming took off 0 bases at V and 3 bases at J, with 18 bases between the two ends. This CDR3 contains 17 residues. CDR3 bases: TGTGCCAGCAGCGTAGGGGGACTCCCAAGTAGGGACACTGAAGCTTTCTTT. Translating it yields CASSVGGLPSRDTEAFF.

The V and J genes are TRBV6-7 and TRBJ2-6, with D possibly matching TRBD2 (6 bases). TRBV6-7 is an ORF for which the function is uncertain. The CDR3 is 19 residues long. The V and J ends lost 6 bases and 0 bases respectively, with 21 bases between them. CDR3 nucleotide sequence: TGTGCCAGCAGCCGAGCACTAGCTTATTCCCTCTCTGGGGCCAACGTCCTGACTTTC. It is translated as CASSRALAYSLSGANVLTF.

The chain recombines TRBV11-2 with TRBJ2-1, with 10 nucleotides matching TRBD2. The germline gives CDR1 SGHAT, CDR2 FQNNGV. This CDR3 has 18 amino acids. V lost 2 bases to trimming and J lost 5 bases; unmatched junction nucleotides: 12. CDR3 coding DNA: TGTGCCAGCAGCTTAACACCGCCCATAGCGGGGGGTAACAATGAGCAGTTCTTC. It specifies CASSLTPPIAGGNNEQFF. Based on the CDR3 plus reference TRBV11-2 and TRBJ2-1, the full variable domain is EAGVAQSPRYKIIEKRQSVAFWCNPISGHATLYWYQQILGQGPKLLIQFQNNGVVDDSQLPKDRFSAERLKGVDSTLKIQPAKLEDSAVYLCASSLTPPIAGGNNEQFFGPGTRLTVL.